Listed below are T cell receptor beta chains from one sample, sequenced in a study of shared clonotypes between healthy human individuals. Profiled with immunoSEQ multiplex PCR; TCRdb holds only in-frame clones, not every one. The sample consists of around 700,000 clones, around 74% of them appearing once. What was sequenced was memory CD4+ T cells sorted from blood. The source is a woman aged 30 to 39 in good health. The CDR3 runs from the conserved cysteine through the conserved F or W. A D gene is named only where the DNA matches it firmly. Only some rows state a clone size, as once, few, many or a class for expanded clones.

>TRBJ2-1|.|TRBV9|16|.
TGTGCCAGCAGCGTAGTCGCCGCGAGCTCCTACAATGAGCAGTTCTTC
CASSVVAASSYNEQFF
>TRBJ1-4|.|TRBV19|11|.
TGTGCCAGTAGTTCAGCCGAAAAACTGTTTTTT
CASSSAEKLFF
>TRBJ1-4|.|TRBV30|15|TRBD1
TGTGCCTGGAGATGGCAGGGACAGGGGTTAGAAAAACTGTTTTTT
CAWRWQGQGLEKLFF
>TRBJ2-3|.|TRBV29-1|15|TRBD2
TGCAGCGTGCAGACTAGCGGGAGTGGGAGAGATACGCAGTATTTT
CSVQTSGSGRDTQYF
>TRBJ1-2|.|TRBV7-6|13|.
TGTGCCAGCAGCTTCGGCAAAGGCTATGGCTACACCTTC
CASSFGKGYGYTF
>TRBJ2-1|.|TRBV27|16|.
TGTGCCAGCAGTTTAGAGGGGGGTACAGCCTACAATGAGCAGTTCTTC
CASSLEGGTAYNEQFF
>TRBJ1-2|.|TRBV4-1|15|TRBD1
TGCGCCAGCAGCCAACCGACGACAGGGGTCTATGGCTACACCTTC
CASSQPTTGVYGYTF
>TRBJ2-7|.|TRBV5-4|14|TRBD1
TGTGCCAGCAGCTCGCCGGGACAGGACTACGAGCAGTACTTC
CASSSPGQDYEQYF
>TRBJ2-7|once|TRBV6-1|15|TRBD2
TGTGCCAGCGAGGGCCTTAGCGGGAGGTCCTACGAGCAGTACTTC
CASEGLSGRSYEQYF
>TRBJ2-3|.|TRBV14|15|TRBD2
TGTGCCAGCAGCCAACTAGCGGATAGCACAGATACGCAGTATTTT
CASSQLADSTDTQYF
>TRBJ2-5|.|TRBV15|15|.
TGTGCCACCAGCAGACTCCTGGGGATACTCGGGGGCCAGTACTTC
CATSRLLGILGGQYF
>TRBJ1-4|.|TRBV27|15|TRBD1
TGTGCCATCCCGGGACAGGGGGCCAGGAACGAAAAACTGTTTTTT
CAIPGQGARNEKLFF
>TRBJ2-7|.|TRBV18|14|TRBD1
TGTGCCAGCTCAAGGACAGGGTTTGGCAACGAGCAGTACTTC
CASSRTGFGNEQYF
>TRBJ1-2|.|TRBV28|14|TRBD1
TGTGCCAGCAGCTTGATACAGGGGGCGCGAGGCTACACCTTC
CASSLIQGARGYTF
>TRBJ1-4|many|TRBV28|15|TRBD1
TGTGCCAGCAGTTATCCGGGACAGGGTAATGAAAAACTGTTTTTT
CASSYPGQGNEKLFF
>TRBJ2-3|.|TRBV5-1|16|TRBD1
TGCGCCAGCAGCTTGAAAGGGGGCATGAGCACAGATACGCAGTATTTT
CASSLKGGMSTDTQYF
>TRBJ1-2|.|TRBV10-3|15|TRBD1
TGTGCCATCAGTAGGTCCGGACAGGGGTACTATGGCTACACCTTC
CAISRSGQGYYGYTF
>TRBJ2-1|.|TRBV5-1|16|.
TGCGCCAGCAGCTTGGGATCCAGCGGGTCCTACAATGAGCAGTTCTTC
CASSLGSSGSYNEQFF
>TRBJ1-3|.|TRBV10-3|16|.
TGTGCCATCAGTGATCAATATGGGAGCTCTGGAAACACCATATATTTT
CAISDQYGSSGNTIYF
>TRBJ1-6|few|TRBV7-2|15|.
TGTGCCAGCAACGACAGGCCCTCTTCTAATTCACCCCTCCACTTT
CASNDRPSSNSPLHF
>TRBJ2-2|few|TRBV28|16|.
TGTGCCAGCAGAAAACCGACACCTCTGGGAACCGGGGAGCTGTTTTTT
CASRKPTPLGTGELFF
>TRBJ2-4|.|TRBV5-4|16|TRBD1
TGTGCCAGCAGCCACGGACAGGGACAGATTGGAAACATTCAGTACTTC
CASSHGQGQIGNIQYF
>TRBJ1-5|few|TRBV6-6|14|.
TGTGCCAGCAGTTATACCAGGGTAGGGCAGCCCCAGCATTTT
CASSYTRVGQPQHF
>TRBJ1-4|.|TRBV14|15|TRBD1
TGTGCCAGCAGCCCCCGGACAGGGGGGGGTGAAAAACTGTTTTTT
CASSPRTGGGEKLFF
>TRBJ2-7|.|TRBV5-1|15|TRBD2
TGCGCCAGCAGCTTGGTGGGGGGGTCCTCCTACGAGCAGTACTTC
CASSLVGGSSYEQYF
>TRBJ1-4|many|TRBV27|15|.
TGTGCCAGCAGTTCCGTCTCGGGGGTGAGCGAAAAACTGTTTTTT
CASSSVSGVSEKLFF
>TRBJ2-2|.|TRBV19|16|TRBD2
TGTGCCAGTAGTACCGGGACTAGCGGGAGAGCCGGGGAGCTGTTTTTT
CASSTGTSGRAGELFF
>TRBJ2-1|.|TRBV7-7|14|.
TGTGCCAGCAGCTTAGGGCCTACCTACAATGAGCAGTTCTTC
CASSLGPTYNEQFF
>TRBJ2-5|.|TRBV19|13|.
TGTGCCAGTAGTACGGGTATACAAGAGACCCAGTACTTC
CASSTGIQETQYF
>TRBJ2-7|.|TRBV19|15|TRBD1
TGTGCCAGTAGTATAGGGTGGACAGGGGTCTACGAGCAGTACTTC
CASSIGWTGVYEQYF
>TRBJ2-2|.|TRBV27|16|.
TGTGCCAGCAGTTTTCTCACCATTCCGAACACCGGGGAGCTGTTTTTT
CASSFLTIPNTGELFF
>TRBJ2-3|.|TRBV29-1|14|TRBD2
TGCAGCGCCGGACTAGCGGGAGTCACAGATACGCAGTATTTT
CSAGLAGVTDTQYF
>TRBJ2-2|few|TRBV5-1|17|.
TGCGCCAGCAGCAGTAAGGGGGGTTTATTGAACACCGGGGAGCTGTTTTTT
CASSSKGGLLNTGELFF
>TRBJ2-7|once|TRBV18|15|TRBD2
TGTGCCAGCTCACCGGGCGGGAGGGTAAGGCTCGAGCAGTACTTC
CASSPGGRVRLEQYF
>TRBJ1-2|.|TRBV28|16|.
TGTGCCAGCAGGGGTTCCCCGTCCTCTCCCTTGTTCGGCTACACCTTC
CASRGSPSSPLFGYTF
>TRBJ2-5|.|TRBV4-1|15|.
TGCGCCAGCAGCCAAGGGTCAGGGCGTCGTGAGACCCAGTACTTC
CASSQGSGRRETQYF
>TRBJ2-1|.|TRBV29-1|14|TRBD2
TGCAGCGTTAAAGGTAGCGGGGCATACAATGAGCAGTTCTTC
CSVKGSGAYNEQFF
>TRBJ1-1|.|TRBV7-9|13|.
TGTGCCAGCAGCTTAGTCGGGGAAACTGAAGCTTTCTTT
CASSLVGETEAFF
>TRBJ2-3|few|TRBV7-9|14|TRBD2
TGTGCCAGCAGCCTTACTAGCGTTGGAGATACGCAGTATTTT
CASSLTSVGDTQYF
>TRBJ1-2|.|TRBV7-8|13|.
TGTGCCAGCACCGATAGTCAGGGCCGTGGCTACACCTTC
CASTDSQGRGYTF
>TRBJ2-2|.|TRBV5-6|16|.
TGTGCCAGCAGTCTGGGGGCAGGGGACAACACCGGGGAGCTGTTTTTT
CASSLGAGDNTGELFF
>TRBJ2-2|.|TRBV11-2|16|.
TGTGCCAGCAGCTTTCTTTTTGCGGGAACACCCGGGGAGCTGTTTTTT
CASSFLFAGTPGELFF
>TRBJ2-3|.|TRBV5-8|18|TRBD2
TGTGCCAGCAGCCCGCTGATACTAGCGGGAGGGCCGACAGATACGCAGTATTTT
CASSPLILAGGPTDTQYF
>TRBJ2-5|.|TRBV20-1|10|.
TGCAGTGCTATGAGTGGGTGGCAGTACTTC
CSAMSGWQYF
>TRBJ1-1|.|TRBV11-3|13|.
TGTGCCAGCAGTTGGGGGCCCACTTCCGAAGCTTTCTTT
CASSWGPTSEAFF